The clone carrying this T cell receptor (beta chain) was seen at least ten times. CDR3 length: 16 residues. The germline V gene has CDR1 SSHAT and CDR2 FNYEAQ (reference sequence). Losses at the gene ends were 1 base for V and 5 bases for J; bases not matched to a gene: 4. For TCR beta, libraries came from iRepertoire HTBI primers and Arm-PCR of CDR3 regions. Each CDR3 protein gets one entry after TCRdb re-called the multiplex PCR reads with MiXCR. Among 550,000 to 650,000 distinct CDR3 sequences listed, roughly 15% were seen once. This sample is part of a study of regulatory T cells in long-lasting Graves disease. The time point denotes: newly diagnosed GD, antithyroid drugs for less than 3 months. PBMC-extracted RNA yielded the TCR library. A further study also used this sample, focusing on T cells in Graves' hyperthyroidism and ophthalmopathy.

This clonotype originated in a young man with Graves disease. J is TRBJ2-5 and V is TRBV7-7; TRBD2 matches at 13 bases. Sequenced here: peripheral blood mononuclear cells (PBMCs), sampled at new diagnosis, from a patient treated with antithyroid drugs. CDR3 sequence: CASSLGTSGSWETQYF. CDR3 bases: TGTGCCAGCAGCTTAGGGACTAGCGGGAGTTGGGAGACCCAGTACTTC.